What follows are 10 T cell receptor beta chains derived from one specimen sequenced in a study of CD8 T cells in Susac syndrome. It was with random hexamers that about 0.45 to 1 ug RNA was reverse transcribed. Each CDR3 protein gets one entry after TCRdb re-called the immunoSEQ multiplex PCR reads with MiXCR. The data contain roughly 25,000 distinct CDR3 sequences, around 93% of them seen just once; the ten biggest clones take up 0.55% to 0.7%. Source material: CD8+ T cells from PBMCs. The receptors here all came from a human donor with Susac syndrome.

The rearrangement links TRBV6-2 or TRBV6-3 to TRBJ1-1; D is ambiguous. CDR3 length equals 13 residues. The V and J ends lost 4 bases and 6 bases respectively, with 12 bases between them. Per the germline V gene, CDR1 is MNHEY and CDR2 is SVGEGT. The CDR3 nucleotides read TGTGCCAGCAGTTTAATCGAACGCGCTGAAGCTTTCTTT. The encoded protein is CASSLIERAEAFF.

The rearrangement joins TRBV28 to TRBJ2-7; 7 bases agree with TRBD1. This CDR3 has 15 residues. Germline loops: CDR1 MDHEN, CDR2 SYDVKM. Germline trimming cut 6 bases from V and 0 bases from J; bases unmatched to any gene: 8. This CDR3 reads CASSPRQGFSYEQYF. The CDR3 nucleotides read TGTGCCAGCAGCCCTAGACAGGGCTTCTCCTACGAGCAGTACTTC.

The chain has TRBV5-6 and TRBJ1-2, with D tentatively TRBD1 (6 bases). Trimming took 4 bases from V and 8 from J, leaving 12 bases between them. Germline assignment: CDR1 SGHDT and CDR2 YYEEEE. The CDR3 spans 12 residues. In nucleotides, the CDR3 is TGTGCCAGCAGCCCGGGACAAAAGGGCTACACCTTC. Amino acid sequence: CASSPGQKGYTF.

V usage is TRBV29-1 and J usage is TRBJ2-7, with a weak D call TRBD1 (6 bases). The germline CDR1 and CDR2 sequences are SQVTM and ANQGSEA. V lost 6 bases, J lost 0 bases, and 9 bases lay in between. This CDR3 contains 12 residues. The CDR3 sequence is CSVQGISYEQYF. The CDR3 DNA reads TGCAGCGTCCAGGGGATCTCCTACGAGCAGTACTTC.

As regards this clonotype: One end of the junction does not line up with germline, which may come from a read error. The genes are TRBV6-6 and TRBJ2-7; TRBD2 is a possible D gene (6 bases). Germline CDR1 and CDR2: MNHNY and SVGAGI (reference sequence). The CDR3 length is 13 residues. The CDR3 sequence is CASNLGGPYEQYF. The CDR3 DNA sequence: TGTGCGAGCAACCTCGGGGGTCCCTACGAGCAGTACTTC.

The V call is TRBV5-3, the J call TRBJ2-7; 8 nucleotides match TRBD1. TRBV5-3 is filed as an ORF, its function uncertain. This CDR3 has 12 residues. V dropped 8 bases and J dropped 5; count of bases not matched to a gene: 6. The DNA of the CDR3 is TGTGCCAGCAATTTCAGGGGGCACGAGCAGTACTTC. The encoded protein is CASNFRGHEQYF.

V and J are TRBV9 and TRBJ2-3; 10 bases align to TRBD2. The CDR3 runs 16 residues. Unmatched junction bases numbered 5, after V lost 0 bases and J lost 4 bases. Germline V gene data show CDR1 as SGDLS and CDR2 as YYNGEE. This CDR3 is CASSVESGGGSDTQYF. The DNA for the CDR3 is TGTGCCAGCAGCGTAGAAAGCGGGGGGGGTTCAGATACGCAGTATTTT.

The chain combines TRBV6-5 with TRBJ1-1, with TRBD1 matching over 8 bases. The CDR3 loop spans 13 amino acids. Germline CDR1 is MNHEY and CDR2 is SVGAGI. The junction had 2 bases not matched to a gene; V was cut back by 6 bases and J by 2 bases. DNA of the CDR3: TGTGCCAGCAGGGACAGGGAAAACACTGAAGCTTTCTTT. It specifies CASRDRENTEAFF.

This chain connects TRBV4-1 to TRBJ1-5; D gene ambiguous. V lost 0 bases to trimming and J lost 7 bases, with 10 bases between them. The CDR3 runs 14 residues. Germline CDR1 and CDR2: MGHRA and YSYEKL. Here the CDR3 reads CASSQETVWQPQHF. The CDR3 nucleotides read TGCGCCAGCAGCCAAGAGACCGTTTGGCAGCCCCAGCATTTT.

The V call is TRBV19, the J call TRBJ1-2; 8 positions agree with TRBD1. Germline assignment: CDR1 LNHDA and CDR2 SQIVND (reference sequence). Trimming cost V 5 bases and J 2 bases; bases outside gene matches: 4. The CDR3 totals 14 residues. The CDR3 loop reads CASSWDRSNYGYTF. The CDR3 nucleotides are TGTGCCAGTAGTTGGGACAGGTCGAACTATGGCTACACCTTC.